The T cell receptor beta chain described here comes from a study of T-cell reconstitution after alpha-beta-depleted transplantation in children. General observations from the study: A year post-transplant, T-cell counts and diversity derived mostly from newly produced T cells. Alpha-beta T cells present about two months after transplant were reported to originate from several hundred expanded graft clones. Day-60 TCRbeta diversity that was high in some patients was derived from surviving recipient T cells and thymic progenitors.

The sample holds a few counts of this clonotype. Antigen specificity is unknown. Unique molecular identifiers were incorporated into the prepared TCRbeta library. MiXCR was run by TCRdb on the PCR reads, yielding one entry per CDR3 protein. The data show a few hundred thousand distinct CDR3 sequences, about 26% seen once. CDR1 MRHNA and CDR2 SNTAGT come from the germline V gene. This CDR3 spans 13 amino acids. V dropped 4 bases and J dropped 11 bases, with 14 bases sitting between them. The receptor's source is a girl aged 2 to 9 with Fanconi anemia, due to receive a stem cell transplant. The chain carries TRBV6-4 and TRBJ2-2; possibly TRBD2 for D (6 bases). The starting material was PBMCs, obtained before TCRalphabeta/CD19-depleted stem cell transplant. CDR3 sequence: CASSGEAAGELFF. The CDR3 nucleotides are TGTGCCAGCAGTGGAGAGGCCGCGGGAGAGCTGTTTTTT.